The T cell receptor (beta chain) described here comes from a study of blood T cells in healthy people across ages. The second PCR ran roughly 6 to 11 cycles with a sample-barcoded 5' primer and J-beta primers. Each CDR3 protein gets one entry after TCRdb re-called the 5' RACE reads with MiXCR. The sample shows roughly 800,000 distinct CDR3 sequences, 20% to 25% of them seen only once. Another study also made use of these data, one on T cells of mothers and their children. As reported in that work: A few healthy Caucasian mothers and their six children were the donors.

Sequencing was done on a sample of blood. This sequence originates from a boy aged 5-17 years in good health.

As DNA, the CDR3 is TGCAGTGCTACGACTAGCGGGGTTTACAATGAGCAGTTCTTC. Translation: CSATTSGVYNEQFF. The chain has TRBV20-1 and TRBJ2-1; 11 bases fit TRBD2. V trimming: 4 bases; J trimming: 4 bases; junction bases outside the gene matches: 3. The CDR3 has 14 residues. Germline V gene sequence: CDR1 DFQATT, CDR2 SNEGSKA (reference sequence).